The sequence of this TCR beta chain was determined in a study of cytomegalovirus exposure and HLA in healthy donors. On this clone itself: Its target is not known.

The germline gives CDR1 GTSNPN, CDR2 SVGIG (reference sequence). This CDR3 spans 19 amino acids. Between the trimmed V and J ends, which lost 0 bases and 2 bases, there was a span of 24 bases. Study-level results: An Asian-associated ancestry cluster reportedly showed fewer N-insertions than the approximately 660-donor mean in a later analysis. Of the V segments, some could not be distinguished, including TRBV6-2 and TRBV6-3, and were excluded.

Vbeta (60) and Jbeta (13) primers were used in the PCR. Produced via immunoSEQ multiplex PCR; TCRdb's table is partial and in-frame only. Of approximately 180,000 clones listed, less than 90% were seen once; the top ten hold 0.2% to 0.3%. The TCR was taken from a girl less than two years old in good health and CMV-seronegative. The source material was PBMCs. This chain connects TRBV30 to TRBJ2-3, with D perhaps TRBD1 (5 bases). This chain's CDR3 is CAWSVRVVGRAIPTDTQYF. CDR3 sequence (DNA): TGTGCCTGGAGTGTACGGGTGGTGGGCAGGGCCATTCCCACAGATACGCAGTATTTT.